The clone carrying this T cell receptor beta chain was seen only once. The data belong to a study of blood T cell repertoires in COVID-19. Study at large: Some COVID-19 samples were acute and others convalescent; all came from the United States, Italy and Spain. PBMCs, B-cell-depleted T cells, or T cells provided the cDNA or gDNA that made up the material.

Authors' analysis steps: Estimates of nucleated cell counts were drawn from the amplification of reference gene primers. Method: immunoSEQ multiplex PCR; TCRdb's copy keeps in-frame clones and lacks some. Clone size and the V and J calls come from that table; the DNA yielded D and trimming. The sample shows 50,000 to 65,000 clones, roughly 90% of them seen only once. Source material: peripheral blood. This sequence originates from a man aged 45-60 years with active COVID-19.

The CDR3: CASPPDPGSGTEAFF. The CDR3 nucleotides read TGTGCCAGCCCTCCTGACCCGGGATCGGGCACTGAAGCTTTCTTT. The chain employs TRBV19 and TRBJ1-1; D is ambiguous. The CDR3 extends over 15 amino acids. Trimming shortened V by 9 bases and J by 4 bases, and 21 bases separated the two germline ends. Germline V gives CDR1 LNHDA, CDR2 SQIVND (reference sequence).